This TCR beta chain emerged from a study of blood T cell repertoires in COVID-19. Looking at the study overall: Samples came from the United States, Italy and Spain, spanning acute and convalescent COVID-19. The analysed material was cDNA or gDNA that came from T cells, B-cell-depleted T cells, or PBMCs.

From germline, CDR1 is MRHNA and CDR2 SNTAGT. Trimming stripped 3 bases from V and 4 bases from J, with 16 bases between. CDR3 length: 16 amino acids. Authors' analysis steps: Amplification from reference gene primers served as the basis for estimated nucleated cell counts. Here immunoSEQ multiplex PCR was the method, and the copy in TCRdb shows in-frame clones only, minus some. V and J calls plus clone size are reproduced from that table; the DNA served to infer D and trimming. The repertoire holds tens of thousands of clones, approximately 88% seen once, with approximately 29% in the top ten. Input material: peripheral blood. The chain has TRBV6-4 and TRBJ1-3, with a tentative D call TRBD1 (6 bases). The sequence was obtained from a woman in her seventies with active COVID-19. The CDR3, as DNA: TGTGCCAGCAGTGAAGGGGGGGGGCGCCAGGGAAACACCATATATTTT. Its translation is CASSEGGGRQGNTIYF.